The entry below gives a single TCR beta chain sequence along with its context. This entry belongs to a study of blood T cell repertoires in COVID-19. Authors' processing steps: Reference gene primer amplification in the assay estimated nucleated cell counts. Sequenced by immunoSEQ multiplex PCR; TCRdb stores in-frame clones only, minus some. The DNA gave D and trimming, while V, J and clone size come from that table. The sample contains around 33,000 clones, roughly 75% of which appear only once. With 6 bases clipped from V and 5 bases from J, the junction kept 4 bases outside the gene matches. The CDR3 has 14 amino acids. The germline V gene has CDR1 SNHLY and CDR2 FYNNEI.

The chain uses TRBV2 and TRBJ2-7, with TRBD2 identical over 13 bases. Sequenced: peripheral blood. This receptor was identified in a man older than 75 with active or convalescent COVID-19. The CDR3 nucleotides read TGTGCCAGCAGGGGAGGGACTAGCGGGAACGAGCAGTACTTC. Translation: CASRGGTSGNEQYF.